The clone carrying this T cell receptor beta chain has just a few counts. In making diagnoses, clinical symptoms, serum thyroxine and TRAb, thyroid ultrasound and orbital computed tomography were all used. RNA transcripts were the template for amplifying TCR beta CDR3 regions. Using the HTBI primer set, a first-round RT-PCR was run on the TCR CDR3. MiXCR was run by TCRdb on the multiplex PCR reads, yielding one entry per CDR3 protein. Here the sample spans a few hundred thousand distinct CDR3 sequences, 16% being singletons. The entry originates in a study of T cells in Graves' hyperthyroidism and ophthalmopathy. Study context: Blood from the periphery was taken at initial diagnosis, before any treatment.

CDR1 MNHEY and CDR2 SMNVEV come from the germline V gene (reference sequence). Trimming pared 2 bases from V and 0 bases from J, leaving 13 bases between. CDR3 length: 16 amino acids. V and J are TRBV27 and TRBJ1-1; D is unclear. The sequencing input was blood. This clonotype was obtained from a woman between 25 and 40 years old with Graves' ophthalmopathy. The CDR3 region is CASSLNGRPMNTEAFF. CDR3 coding DNA: TGTGCCAGCAGTTTAAACGGAAGGCCCATGAACACTGAAGCTTTCTTT.